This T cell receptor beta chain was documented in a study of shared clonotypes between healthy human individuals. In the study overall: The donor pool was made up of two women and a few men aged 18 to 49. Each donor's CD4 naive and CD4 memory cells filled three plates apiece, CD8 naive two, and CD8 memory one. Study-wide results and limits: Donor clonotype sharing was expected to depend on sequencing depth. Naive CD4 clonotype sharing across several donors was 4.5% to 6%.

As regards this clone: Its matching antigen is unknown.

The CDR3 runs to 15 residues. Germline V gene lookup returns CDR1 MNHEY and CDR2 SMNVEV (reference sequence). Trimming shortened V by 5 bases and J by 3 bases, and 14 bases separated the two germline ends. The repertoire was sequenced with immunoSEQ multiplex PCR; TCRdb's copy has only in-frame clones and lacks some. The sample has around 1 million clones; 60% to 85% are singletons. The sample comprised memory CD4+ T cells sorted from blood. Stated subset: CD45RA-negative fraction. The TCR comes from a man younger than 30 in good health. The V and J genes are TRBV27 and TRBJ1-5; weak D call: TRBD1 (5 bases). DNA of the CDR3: TGTGCCAGCAGTCCCCGGGACCGAGTCAATCAGCCCCAGCATTTT. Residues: CASSPRDRVNQPQHF.